The 32 T cell receptor beta chains presented below share a single source sample, sequenced in a study of cytomegalovirus exposure and HLA in healthy donors. Use of 60 Vbeta and 13 Jbeta primers characterized the PCR. TCRdb's table, derived via immunoSEQ multiplex PCR, lists solely in-frame clones and lacks some. The sample holds around 160,000 clones, roughly 73% seen once. Sample: PBMCs. These receptors came from a male donor in good health and CMV-seronegative.

This clone occurred once. J is TRBJ1-5 and V is TRBV27; TRBD1 matches 7 bases. In germline, CDR1 is MNHEY, CDR2 SMNVEV (reference sequence). Losses at the gene ends were 3 bases for V and 6 bases for J; bases not matched to a gene: 5. The CDR3 covers 14 residues. In nucleotides, the CDR3 is TGTGCCAGCAGTTTGAGGGGGCGAGCTCAGCCCCAGCATTTT. Translation: CASSLRGRAQPQHF.

V and J are TRBV28 and TRBJ1-1; 10 positions agree with TRBD1. Germline V gene data show CDR1 as MDHEN and CDR2 as SYDVKM. V trimming: 8 bases; J trimming: 5 bases; junction bases outside the gene matches: 8. The CDR3 spans 14 residues. The CDR3 is CASVGTGEKTEAFF. CDR3 bases: TGTGCCAGCGTCGGGACAGGGGAGAAAACTGAAGCTTTCTTT.

This sequence joins TRBV7-8 and TRBJ1-6; D gene uncertain. Germline loops: CDR1 SGHVS, CDR2 FQNEAQ. The CDR3 is 16 amino acids. Trimming cost V 5 bases and J 6 bases, with 17 bases left between them. The CDR3 nucleotides are TGTGCCAGCAGCCGAGAGCGGGGTGCCTCTAATTCACCCCTCCACTTT. It encodes CASSRERGASNSPLHF.

This clone was recorded only once. The rearrangement links TRBV7-3 to TRBJ2-4; a weak D match, TRBD1 (6 bases). The V end lost 5 bases, the J end lost 5 bases, and 13 bases lay between the germline ends. The CDR3 is 14 residues long. Germline V gene lookup returns CDR1 SGHTA and CDR2 FQGTGA. The CDR3 DNA reads TGTGCCAGCAGCACAGGGTCGCCCCAAAACATTCAGTACTTC. As protein: CASSTGSPQNIQYF.

This clone was seen more than once but under ten times. In nucleotides, the CDR3 is TGTGCCAGCACCAGGGAGGTAGGCTACACCTTC. Translation gives CASTREVGYTF. V and J are TRBV2 and TRBJ1-2; TRBD1 might be the D (5 bases). Per germline, CDR1 SNHLY and CDR2 FYNNEI. There are 11 residues in the CDR3. V shed 7 bases and J shed 8 bases, with 11 bases lying between them.

The V call is TRBV18, the J call TRBJ2-7; 9 bases are shared with TRBD1. Germline V gene data show CDR1 as KGHSH and CDR2 as LQKENI. The V segment lost 6 bases and the J segment 6 bases; nucleotides outside the gene matches: 9. This CDR3 comprises 14 residues. The CDR3 nucleotides read TGTGCCAGCTCCCCGGGACAGGGAATAGGCGAGCAGTACTTC. This sequence encodes CASSPGQGIGEQYF.

V gene TRBV9 combines with J gene TRBJ2-1; 11 nucleotides match TRBD2. The CDR3 has 15 residues. V gave up 1 base and J gave up 4 bases; unmatched junction bases: 1. CDR1 and CDR2 (germline): SGDLS, YYNGEE. The CDR3 region is CASSVRLAGYNEQFF. DNA for the CDR3: TGTGCCAGCAGCGTACGACTAGCGGGATACAATGAGCAGTTCTTC. Full variable domain (remainder filled in from reference TRBV9 and TRBJ2-1): DSGVTQTPKHLITATGQRVTLRCSPRSGDLSVYWYQQSLDQGLQFLIQYYNGEERAKGNILERFSAQQFPDLHSELNLSSLELGDSALYFCASSVRLAGYNEQFFGPGTRLTVL.

Regarding this clone: A read error may produce the germline difference seen at one junction end. The CDR3 DNA sequence: TGTGCTAGTAGTTTGGGGGCCGTCACGGATCAGCCCCAGCATTTT. It codes for CASSLGAVTDQPQHF. The rearrangement uses TRBV12-5 and TRBJ1-5; D is perhaps TRBD1 (6 bases). The CDR3 runs to 15 residues. Germline assignment: CDR1 LGHNT and CDR2 FRNRAP. Together with reference TRBV12-5 and TRBJ1-5, the CDR3 gives the full variable domain: DARVTQTPRHKVTEMGQEVTMRCQPILGHNTVFWYRQTMMQGLELLAYFRNRAPLDDSGMPKDRFSAEMPDATLATLKIQPSEPRDSAVYFCASSLGAVTDQPQHFGDGTRLSIL.

The rearrangement links TRBV7-8 to TRBJ2-1, with D possibly being TRBD2 (6 bases). Germline V gives CDR1 SGHVS, CDR2 FQNEAQ. The V end was cut by 3 bases, the J end by 0 bases, with 24 bases between. This CDR3 is built from 20 residues. Written as DNA, the CDR3 is TGTGCCAGCAGCTTTGGGCTCTTTCTGGAGGGGCTGAACTCCTACAATGAGCAGTTCTTC. It is translated as CASSFGLFLEGLNSYNEQFF.

This chain joins TRBV29-1 and TRBJ1-5, with TRBD1 identical over 9 bases. This CDR3 contains 12 residues. V lost 6 bases, J lost 8 bases, and 5 bases stayed unmatched. Germline-derived CDR1 and CDR2 are SQVTM and ANQGSEA. CDR3 residues: CSVRQGDEPQHF. The CDR3, as DNA: TGCAGCGTAAGACAGGGGGATGAGCCCCAGCATTTT.

This chain uses TRBV14 with TRBJ1-1; possible D gene TRBD1, 5 bases. Per the germline V gene, CDR1 is SGHDN and CDR2 is FVKESK. V was shortened by 3 bases and J by 2 bases, with 13 bases between the two germline ends. This CDR3 is built from 15 residues. The CDR3, as DNA: TGTGCCAGCAGCCAGCAGGGTAGAATAAACACTGAAGCTTTCTTT. This sequence encodes CASSQQGRINTEAFF. The complete variable domain, with remaining parts taken from reference TRBV14 and TRBJ1-1, reads EAGVTQFPSHSVIEKGQTVTLRCDPISGHDNLYWYRRVMGKEIKFLLHFVKESKQDESGMPNNRFLAERTGGTYSTLKVQPAELEDSGVYFCASSQQGRINTEAFFGQGTRLTVV.

V gene TRBV5-6 combines with J gene TRBJ2-1; the D gene is possibly TRBD2 (6 bases). Trimming shortened V by 4 bases and J by 5 bases, and 25 bases separated the two germline ends. The CDR3 runs 18 residues. The germline V gene has CDR1 SGHDT and CDR2 YYEEEE. Here the CDR3 DNA reads TGTGCCAGCAGCCCGTTACCCGGAGGGCCAGTTTCCCACAATGAGCAGTTCTTC. Translating gives CASSPLPGGPVSHNEQFF.

This clone was counted only a few times. The chain combines TRBV29-1 with TRBJ2-3, with D hard to call. This CDR3 contains 10 residues. The germline CDR1 and CDR2 sequences are SQVTM and ANQGSEA. With 3 bases removed from V and 6 bases from J, the gap between germline ends came to 4 bases. For the CDR3, the DNA is TGCAGCGTTGAGGCTGATACGCAGTATTTT. Amino acids: CSVEADTQYF.

This clone was seen once. The V and J genes are TRBV6-6 and TRBJ2-4; D not resolved. The V end was cut by 10 bases, the J end by 0 bases, with 10 bases between. CDR1 and CDR2 (germline): MNHNY, SVGAGI (reference sequence). The CDR3 is 13 amino acids. As DNA, the CDR3 is TGTGCCACCGGCGGTGTAGCCAAAAACATTCAGTACTTC. Protein: CATGGVAKNIQYF.

This clone was observed a single time. V gene TRBV6-6 combines with J gene TRBJ2-5; possible D gene TRBD1, 6 bases. V lost 5 bases and J lost 2, with 9 bases in between. The CDR3 has 13 amino acids. The V gene's germline CDR1 is MNHNY and CDR2 SVGAGI (reference sequence). CDR3 DNA: TGTGCCAGCAGTCGGACAGAGCAAGAGACCCAGTACTTC. Its translation: CASSRTEQETQYF.

The chain's CDR3 is CASSLTGTEFEAFF. CDR3 nucleotides: TGTGCCAGCAGCTTGACGGGGACAGAGTTTGAAGCTTTCTTT. The chain links TRBV5-6 to TRBJ1-1, with 7 nucleotides matching TRBD1. J lost 7 bases, V lost 1 base, and 7 bases had no gene match. This CDR3 contains 14 residues. Germline CDR1 reads SGHDT; CDR2 reads YYEEEE.

In this sample, this clone turned up a few times. The CDR3 nucleotides read TGCGCCAGCAGTGAGCCCTACAGCTGGACAAAAGAGTACTTC. Its protein is CASSEPYSWTKEYF. The chain couples TRBV10-1 to TRBJ2-4, with D perhaps matching TRBD1 (5 bases). Trimming removed 2 bases at V and 14 bases at J, with 19 bases between. The CDR3 sequence is 14 residues long. Germline V gene sequence: CDR1 WNHNN, CDR2 SYGVQD (reference sequence).

The chain carries TRBV19 and TRBJ2-7, with 7 bases that match TRBD1. Germline V gene sequence: CDR1 LNHDA, CDR2 SQIVND (reference sequence). With V trimmed by 4 bases and J by 2 bases, 5 bases remained unmatched. The CDR3 covers 14 residues. CDR3 amino acids: CASSTGDRAYEQYF. The CDR3 region has the DNA TGTGCCAGTAGTACCGGGGACAGAGCCTACGAGCAGTACTTC.

This clone was seen once. V gene TRBV7-9 combines with J gene TRBJ2-7, with no clear D. Germline CDR1 is SEHNR and CDR2 is FQNEAQ (reference sequence). The CDR3 spans 13 residues. V lost 2 bases and J 6 bases, leaving 11 bases between the germline ends. CDR3 sequence reads: CASSLREYGEQYF. CDR3 DNA: TGTGCCAGCAGCTTAAGAGAGTATGGCGAGCAGTACTTC.

This rearrangement joins TRBV20-1 to TRBJ2-3; no definite D call. CDR3 length: 11 residues. CDR1 DFQATT and CDR2 SNEGSKA come from the germline V gene (reference sequence). Deletions cut 5 bases from V and 7 bases from J, with 10 bases between. The CDR3 DNA reads TGCAGTGCTCTTAGCCGGAATACGCAGTATTTT. Encoded protein: CSALSRNTQYF.

The chain recombines TRBV5-1 with TRBJ1-2, with D possibly TRBD1 on 6 matching bases. CDR1 and CDR2 (germline): SGHRS, YFSETQ. V lost 0 bases, J lost 7 bases, and 10 bases lay in between. The CDR3 consists of 13 residues. The CDR3 spells CASSLAGGAGYTF. The CDR3 nucleotides are TGCGCCAGCAGCTTGGCCGGGGGGGCTGGCTACACCTTC.

Only a few counts were recorded for this clone. The chain uses TRBV7-9 and TRBJ1-1; tentatively, D is TRBD1 (6 bases). The CDR3 length is 14 residues. Per germline, CDR1 SEHNR and CDR2 FQNEAQ (reference sequence). Trimming left V 7 bases short and J 1 base short, with 13 bases between. CDR3 nucleotides: TGTGCCAGCACCCTGGGGGGGGCGAACACTGAAGCTTTCTTT. It translates to CASTLGGANTEAFF.

The chain carries TRBV19 and TRBJ2-3; D is perhaps TRBD2 (6 bases). The germline CDR1 and CDR2 sequences are LNHDA and SQIVND (reference sequence). Trimming removed 8 bases from V and 4 bases from J, with 13 bases in between. The CDR3 sequence is 13 residues long. The CDR3 DNA reads TGTGCCAGTGGTGGAGGCGGGGCAGATACGCAGTATTTT. Its translation is CASGGGGADTQYF.

The sample holds a few counts of this clone. J is TRBJ2-1 and V is TRBV7-8, with a possible D match to TRBD1 (6 bases). Looked up from germline, CDR1 is SGHVS and CDR2 is FQNEAQ. The V end was cut by 1 base, the J end by 9 bases, with 16 bases between. CDR3 length equals 15 residues. DNA of the CDR3: TGTGCCAGCAGCTTAGTAGGCCAGGGGATGGGTGAGCAGTTCTTC. As protein: CASSLVGQGMGEQFF.

The chain has TRBV7-9 and TRBJ2-7; 8 positions match TRBD1. After removal of 5 bases from V and 3 bases from J, the junction contained 6 bases not matched to a gene. The CDR3 runs 14 residues. Germline V gene sequence: CDR1 SEHNR, CDR2 FQNEAQ (reference sequence). CDR3 sequence: CASSPLDRDYEQYF. In DNA, the CDR3 is TGTGCCAGCAGCCCCTTGGACAGGGACTACGAGCAGTACTTC. Looking up the rest from reference TRBV7-9 and TRBJ2-7 gives the full variable domain: DTGVSQNPRHKITKRGQNVTFRCDPISEHNRLYWYRQTLGQGPEFLTYFQNEAQLEKSRLLSDRFSAERPKGSFSTLEIQRTEQGDSAMYLCASSPLDRDYEQYFGPGTRLTVT.

V usage is TRBV5-1 and J usage is TRBJ1-1; 8 bases are shared with TRBD1. V trimming: 5 bases; J trimming: 0 bases; junction bases outside the gene matches: 3. Germline CDR1 and CDR2: SGHRS and YFSETQ. The CDR3 consists of 14 residues. In nucleotides, the CDR3 is TGCGCCAGCAGGTGGACAGGGTTGAACACTGAAGCTTTCTTT. This gives the protein CASRWTGLNTEAFF.

This clone was counted only a few times. The chain has TRBV29-1 and TRBJ2-5; D possibly corresponds to TRBD1 (6 bases). The CDR3 is 13 residues long. Germline CDR1 is SQVTM and CDR2 is ANQGSEA. V lost 3 bases, J lost 5 bases, and 13 bases lay in between. DNA for the CDR3: TGCAGCGTTGATCGGACCCAGGGGGAGACCCAGTACTTC. Its translation is CSVDRTQGETQYF.

The chain joins TRBV5-5 to TRBJ1-1, with D possibly TRBD1 on 5 matching bases. The V and J ends lost 6 bases and 0 bases respectively, with 15 bases between them. Germline values: CDR1 SGHKS, CDR2 YYEKEE (reference sequence). The CDR3 runs 15 residues. CDR3 in DNA: TGTGCCAGCACGGGACTTTTAACCATGAACACTGAAGCTTTCTTT. It specifies CASTGLLTMNTEAFF.

V usage is TRBV18 and J usage is TRBJ2-7; 10 nucleotides line up with TRBD2. From germline, CDR1 is KGHSH and CDR2 LQKENI. Trimming cost V 2 bases and J 5 bases; bases outside gene matches: 9. The CDR3 sequence is 16 residues long. The DNA for the CDR3 is TGTGCCAGCTCACCAGTCGAACTAGCGGGGAGGAACGAGCAGTACTTC. It translates to CASSPVELAGRNEQYF.

The genes are TRBV6-5 and TRBJ2-3; tentatively, D is TRBD2 (5 bases). The V and J ends lost 0 bases and 4 bases respectively, with 14 bases between them. CDR1 is MNHEY and CDR2 is SVGAGI in the germline V gene. The CDR3 loop spans 16 amino acids. CDR3: CASSYSEAARSDTQYF. The CDR3 DNA is TGTGCCAGCAGTTACTCGGAGGCAGCCCGGTCAGATACGCAGTATTTT.

The chain is built from TRBV28 and TRBJ1-4; unclear D gene. Looked up from germline, CDR1 is MDHEN and CDR2 is SYDVKM. The CDR3 has 14 amino acids. The V end lost 1 base, the J end lost 8 bases, and 11 bases lay between the germline ends. The CDR3 DNA reads TGTGCCAGCAGTTTATCCCCCGGGATAGAAAAACTGTTTTTT. Residues: CASSLSPGIEKLFF.

The CDR3 is CATSRASAGGRSGANVLTF. The CDR3 region has the DNA TGTGCCACCAGCAGAGCCTCGGCCGGAGGCCGCTCTGGGGCCAACGTCCTGACTTTC. The gene calls are TRBV15 and TRBJ2-6, with a tentative D call TRBD2 (5 bases). The germline gives CDR1 LNHNV, CDR2 YYDKDF (reference sequence). This CDR3 has 19 residues. The V end lost 1 base, the J end lost 0 bases, and 16 bases lay between the germline ends.